These 24 T cell receptor beta chains came from one sample sequenced in a study of T cells in Graves' hyperthyroidism and ophthalmopathy. What was amplified from RNA transcripts were TCR beta CDR3 regions. Carried out on the TCR CDR3, a first-round RT-PCR used the HTBI primer set. Via MiXCR, TCRdb re-called the multiplex PCR reads, giving one row per CDR3 protein. The data show about 520,000 distinct CDR3 sequences, less than 25% seen once. What was sequenced was blood. The receptors were gathered from a man between 18 and 29 years old with Graves' hyperthyroidism.

This clonotype has a count of ten or more. CDR3 sequence: CSASAPGQGLYEQYF. CDR3 DNA sequence: TGCAGTGCCTCGGCACCGGGACAGGGACTATACGAGCAGTACTTC. This chain links TRBV20-1 with TRBJ2-7, with TRBD1 identical over 9 bases. The V gene's germline CDR1 is DFQATT and CDR2 SNEGSKA (reference sequence). The V and J ends lost 6 bases and 4 bases, in that order; junction bases with no gene match: 13. The CDR3 sequence is 15 residues long.

This clonotype was detected many times. The chain uses TRBV6-2 or TRBV6-3 and TRBJ1-5; D is unresolved. V was trimmed by 5 bases and J by 1 base, leaving 9 bases between them. Germline V gene data show CDR1 as MNHEY and CDR2 as SVGEGT. This CDR3 has 14 amino acids. For the CDR3, the DNA is TGTGCCAGCAGTAACAGACTGAGCAATCAGCCCCAGCATTTT. It encodes CASSNRLSNQPQHF.

Of note for this clonotype: Germline is not matched at one junction end, which may reflect a read error. The chain is built from TRBV19 and TRBJ2-2; 10 bases fit TRBD1. Germline V gene lookup returns CDR1 LNHDA and CDR2 SQIVND (reference sequence). The CDR3 consists of 17 residues. CDR3 in amino acids: CASGIANRDRGAGELFF. CDR3 DNA: TGTGCCAGTGGTATAGCCAATCGGGACAGGGGCGCCGGGGAGCTGTTTTTT.

This clonotype appeared a few times. V is TRBV27 and J is TRBJ2-7, with D perhaps TRBD1 (6 bases). Germline V gene sequence: CDR1 MNHEY, CDR2 SMNVEV (reference sequence). Trimming shortened V by 5 bases and J by 7 bases, and 15 bases separated the two germline ends. The CDR3 spans 13 residues. CDR3 nucleotides: TGTGCCAGCAGTCTGACTGGGGGCCGAGAGCAGTACTTC. The encoded protein is CASSLTGGREQYF.

For the CDR3, the DNA is TGTGCCAGCGGGGGCCACGGAGGGGCTGAAGCTTTCTTT. It specifies CASGGHGGAEAFF. V gene TRBV2 combines with J gene TRBJ1-1; weak D call: TRBD1 (6 bases). Germline values: CDR1 SNHLY, CDR2 FYNNEI. This CDR3 contains 13 residues. The ends were cut back, 8 bases at V and 6 bases at J, with 16 bases in the middle.

Ten or more counts support this clonotype. The V call is TRBV6-5, the J call TRBJ1-1, with D maybe TRBD1 (6 bases). V was pared by 6 bases and J by 3 bases, with 14 bases between. This CDR3 has 14 residues. Per the germline V gene, CDR1 is MNHEY and CDR2 is SVGAGI. CDR3 DNA sequence: TGTGCCAGCAGGCTACAGGGAAGTTACACTGAAGCTTTCTTT. Its protein product is CASRLQGSYTEAFF.

The chain has TRBV5-6 and TRBJ1-1; 8 bases align to TRBD1. Germline V CDR1 and CDR2: SGHDT, YYEEEE. Losses at the gene ends were 4 bases for V and 5 bases for J; bases not matched to a gene: 10. CDR3 size: 15 residues. This CDR3 reads CASSQLTQGVTEAFF. DNA of the CDR3: TGTGCCAGCAGCCAACTTACACAGGGGGTGACTGAAGCTTTCTTT. The whole variable domain, filled in from reference TRBV5-6 and TRBJ1-1, reads DAGVTQSPTHLIKTRGQQVTLRCSPKSGHDTVSWYQQALGQGPQFIFQYYEEEERQRGNFPDRFSGHQFPNYSSELNVNALLLGDSALYLCASSQLTQGVTEAFFGQGTRLTVV.

This clonotype was seen many times. The rearrangement links TRBV6-4 to TRBJ1-1; maybe TRBD1 (6 bases). The germline gives CDR1 MRHNA, CDR2 SNTAGT. Trimming left V 3 bases short and J 0 bases short, with 14 bases between. The CDR3 totals 16 residues. Written as DNA, the CDR3 is TGTGCCAGCAGTGATAAGGGGGGTACCCTGAACACTGAAGCTTTCTTT. This sequence encodes CASSDKGGTLNTEAFF.

There are many counts of this clonotype. The chain links TRBV2 to TRBJ2-4; perhaps TRBD1 as D (6 bases). The CDR3 runs to 16 residues. V lost 4 bases to trimming and J lost 0 bases, with 13 bases between them. In germline, CDR1 is SNHLY, CDR2 FYNNEI. The CDR3 region has the DNA TGTGCCAGCAGTGTTGGACAGCGGCTAGCCAAAAACATTCAGTACTTC. This gives the protein CASSVGQRLAKNIQYF.

The genes are TRBV7-8 and TRBJ2-1; 9 positions agree with TRBD2. Germline V CDR1 and CDR2: SGHVS, FQNEAQ. This CDR3 has 16 residues. The J segment lost 1 base and the V segment lost 5 bases, leaving 6 bases of the junction unmatched. The CDR3 protein is CASSPLRGGSYNEQFF. The CDR3 nucleotides read TGTGCCAGCAGCCCTCTGCGGGGGGGGTCCTACAATGAGCAGTTCTTC.

V usage is TRBV7-2 and J usage is TRBJ2-5; 9 nucleotides match TRBD2. Germline CDR1 reads SGHTA; CDR2 reads FQGNSA. The CDR3 contains 15 residues. V gave up 0 bases and J gave up 4 bases; unmatched junction bases: 3. The CDR3 region has the DNA TGTGCCAGCAGCTTAGCGGGCGGGAGGGTAGAGACCCAGTACTTC. This codes for CASSLAGGRVETQYF.

In its sample, this clonotype was seen a few times. The chain is built from TRBV20-1 and TRBJ1-5; possible D gene TRBD1, 6 bases. This CDR3 comprises 14 residues. The V gene's germline CDR1 is DFQATT and CDR2 SNEGSKA (reference sequence). V was pared by 3 bases and J by 3 bases, with 12 bases between. The CDR3 DNA reads as TGCAGTGCTAGGGGGGCCGGGTACAATCAGCCCCAGCATTTT. Translation gives CSARGAGYNQPQHF.

This clonotype was counted between two and nine times. This chain connects TRBV5-5 to TRBJ1-5; 8 bases match TRBD1. The CDR3 sequence is 16 residues long. Germline trimming cut 0 bases from V and 6 bases from J; bases unmatched to any gene: 8. The germline V gene has CDR1 SGHKS and CDR2 YYEKEE (reference sequence). The CDR3 sequence is CASSLGQGASGQPQHF. CDR3 nucleotide sequence: TGTGCCAGCAGCTTGGGGCAGGGGGCGTCCGGTCAGCCCCAGCATTTT.

This clonotype has at least ten counts. The gene calls are TRBV6-2 or TRBV6-3 and TRBJ2-2; maybe TRBD1 (6 bases). The CDR3 totals 16 residues. The germline V and J ends were trimmed by 4 bases and 9 bases, with 21 bases remaining between them. Per the germline V gene, CDR1 is MNHEY and CDR2 is SVGEGT. The CDR3 coding sequence is TGTGCCAGCAGTTCAATCCGGACAGCCTTTTCCAGGGAGCTGTTTTTT. This translates into CASSSIRTAFSRELFF.

DNA of the CDR3: TGTGCCAGCAGACCCCTAGCGGGAATCCAAGAGACCCAGTACTTC. As protein: CASRPLAGIQETQYF. V gene TRBV6-2 or TRBV6-3 combines with J gene TRBJ2-5, with 9 positions matching TRBD2. Germline-derived CDR1 and CDR2 are MNHEY and SVGEGT. CDR3 length: 15 residues. Trimming took 6 bases from V and 1 from J; bases not matched to a gene: 6.

This clonotype was recorded many times. This sequence joins TRBV2 and TRBJ2-7; 7 nucleotides match TRBD1. This CDR3 contains 14 residues. CDR1 and CDR2 from the germline V gene are SNHLY and FYNNEI. The V and J ends lost 7 bases and 3 bases, in that order; junction bases with no gene match: 9. The CDR3 nucleotides are TGTGCCAGCACCGAAAGGGACAGAGACTACGAGCAGTACTTC. Its protein product is CASTERDRDYEQYF. Based on the CDR3 plus reference TRBV2 and TRBJ2-7, the full variable domain is EPEVTQTPSHQVTQMGQEVILRCVPISNHLYFYWYRQILGQKVEFLVSFYNNEISEKSEIFDDQFSVERPDGSNFTLKIRSTKLEDSAMYFCASTERDRDYEQYFGPGTRLTVT.

This clonotype came up many times. This chain joins TRBV28 and TRBJ1-1; D is ambiguous. Trimming left V 7 bases short and J 8 bases short, with 17 bases between. The CDR3 has 13 residues. Per the germline V gene, CDR1 is MDHEN and CDR2 is SYDVKM. The CDR3 DNA reads as TGTGCCAGCACCCTCTTCCTAGCCAACGAAGCTTTCTTT. This gives the protein CASTLFLANEAFF.

Ten or more counts support this clonotype. This chain uses TRBV2 with TRBJ1-3; maybe TRBD1 (5 bases). The CDR3 length is 14 residues. Germline-derived CDR1 and CDR2 are SNHLY and FYNNEI. V lost 6 bases and J lost 5, with 14 bases in between. The CDR3: CASRGAGWRNTIYF. The CDR3 DNA sequence: TGTGCCAGCAGGGGAGCAGGGTGGAGAAACACCATATATTTT.

The sample holds many counts of this clonotype. This chain connects TRBV12-3 or TRBV12-4 to TRBJ2-3, with unresolved D. This CDR3 spans 12 amino acids. Trimming stripped 2 bases from V and 6 bases from J, with 6 bases between. The CDR3 DNA follows: TGTGCCAGCAGTTTAAGTAGGGATACGCAGTATTTT. Amino acid sequence: CASSLSRDTQYF.

V and J are TRBV6-2 or TRBV6-3 and TRBJ2-5; TRBD2 aligns across 11 bases. The CDR3 extends over 14 amino acids. V gave up 5 bases and J gave up 5 bases; unmatched junction bases: 4. The germline CDR1 and CDR2 sequences are MNHEY and SVGEGT. CDR3 residues: CASSKLAGVETQYF. The CDR3 coding sequence is TGTGCCAGCAGTAAACTAGCGGGAGTTGAGACCCAGTACTTC.

Concerning this clonotype: A clone one base away is much larger, so this may be a read error. The missing conserved phenylalanine or tryptophan at the end of this CDR3 makes a read error likely. CDR3: CASWGNGNTIYV. DNA for the CDR3: TGTGCCAGCTGGGGAAATGGAAACACCATATATGTT. The chain links TRBV28 to TRBJ1-3; D uncertain. The ends were cut back, 8 bases at V and 3 bases at J, with 8 bases in the middle. The germline V gene encodes CDR1 MDHEN and CDR2 SYDVKM. The CDR3 contains 12 residues.

This clonotype was observed a few times. The gene calls are TRBV5-1 and TRBJ1-1; a weak D match, TRBD1 (6 bases). The CDR3 has 15 amino acids. Trimming cost V 0 bases and J 3 bases, with 12 bases left between them. Germline lookup yields CDR1 SGHRS and CDR2 YFSETQ. The CDR3 here is CASSLAGGGDTEAFF. CDR3 coding DNA: TGCGCCAGCAGCTTGGCTGGGGGCGGGGACACTGAAGCTTTCTTT.

Ten or more counts support this clonotype. This chain uses TRBV20-1 with TRBJ1-1; D gene uncertain. Germline V gives CDR1 DFQATT, CDR2 SNEGSKA (reference sequence). This CDR3 region has 14 residues. V was cut by 0 bases and J by 1 base, with 9 bases left in between. CDR3 in DNA: TGCAGTGCTAGAGATAAGGGATCGAACACTGAAGCTTTCTTT. Translated: CSARDKGSNTEAFF.

There are many counts of this clonotype. The V and J genes are TRBV6-1 and TRBJ2-7, with D perhaps TRBD1 (6 bases). The CDR3 totals 14 residues. CDR1 is MNHNS, CDR2 SASEGT, per germline. The V gene lost 4 bases and the J gene lost 4 bases, with 14 bases spanning the gap. This chain's CDR3 is CASSVGQNVYEQYF. The DNA of the CDR3 is TGTGCCAGCAGTGTAGGACAGAACGTTTACGAGCAGTACTTC.